What follows describes a single TCR beta chain. This entry belongs to a study of high-grade serous ovarian cancer treatment subgroups. Study context: Each sample yielded on average 7,494 unique TCR beta rearrangements from some 14,000 reads.

TCRdb keeps only in-frame clones here, not all; method: immunoSEQ multiplex PCR. The sample records 5,000 or so clones, 80% being singletons. Tumor tissue was taken before any definitive surgery or chemotherapy was given. The CDR3 is made up of 14 amino acids. Germline CDR1 and CDR2: MNHEY and SVGAGI. Trimming took off 3 bases at V and 4 bases at J, with 11 bases between the two ends. Sequencing used tumor tissue. The chain is built from TRBV6-5 and TRBJ2-3, with D perhaps matching TRBD2 (7 bases). This TCR was recovered from a human donor with high-grade serous ovarian cancer. The CDR3 DNA reads as TGTGCCAGCAGTTATCTAGGGGGGGCAGATACGCAGTATTTT. Amino acids: CASSYLGGADTQYF.